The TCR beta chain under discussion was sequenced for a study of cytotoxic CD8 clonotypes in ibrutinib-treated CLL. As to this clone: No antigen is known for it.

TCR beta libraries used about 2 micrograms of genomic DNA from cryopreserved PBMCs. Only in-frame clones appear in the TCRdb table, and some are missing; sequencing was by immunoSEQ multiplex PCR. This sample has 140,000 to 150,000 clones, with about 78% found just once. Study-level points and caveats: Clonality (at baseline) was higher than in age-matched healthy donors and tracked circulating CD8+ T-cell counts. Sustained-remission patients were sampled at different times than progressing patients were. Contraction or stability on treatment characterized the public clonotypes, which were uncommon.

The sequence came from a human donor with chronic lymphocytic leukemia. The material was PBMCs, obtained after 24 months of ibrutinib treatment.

The chain's CDR3 is CASSLVARTVGDTQYF. Written as DNA, the CDR3 is TGTGCCAGCAGCCTGGTCGCCCGGACAGTTGGTGATACGCAGTATTTT. This chain joins TRBV7-9 and TRBJ2-3; D perhaps matches TRBD1 (6 bases). The CDR3 contains 16 residues. Germline CDR1 reads SEHNR; CDR2 reads FQNEAQ (reference sequence). V was clipped by 5 bases and J by 6 bases, with 21 bases between them.